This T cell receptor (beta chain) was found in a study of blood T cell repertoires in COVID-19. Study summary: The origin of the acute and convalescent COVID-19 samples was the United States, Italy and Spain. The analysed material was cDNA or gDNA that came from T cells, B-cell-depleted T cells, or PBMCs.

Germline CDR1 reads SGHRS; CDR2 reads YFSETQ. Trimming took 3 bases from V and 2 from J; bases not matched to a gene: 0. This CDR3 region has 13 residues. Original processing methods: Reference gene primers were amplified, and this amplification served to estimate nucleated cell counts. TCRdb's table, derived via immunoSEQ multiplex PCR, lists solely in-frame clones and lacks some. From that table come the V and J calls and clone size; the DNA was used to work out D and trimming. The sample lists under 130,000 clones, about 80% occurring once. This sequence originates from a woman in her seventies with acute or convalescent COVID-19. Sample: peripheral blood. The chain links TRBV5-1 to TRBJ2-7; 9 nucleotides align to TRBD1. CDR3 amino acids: CASSWTGAYEQYF. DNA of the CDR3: TGCGCCAGCAGCTGGACAGGGGCCTACGAGCAGTACTTC.